The 4 T cell receptor beta chains below all came from one sample that was sequenced in a study of blood T cell repertoires in COVID-19. Generated by immunoSEQ multiplex PCR, the TCRdb table keeps only in-frame clones and is missing some. The sample includes roughly 160,000 clones, 86% of them seen just once. The sequencing sample was made of peripheral blood. These receptors were collected from a man between 50 and 59 years old with active or convalescent COVID-19.

This rearrangement joins TRBV2 to TRBJ1-1, with a weak D call TRBD1 (6 bases). The CDR3 sequence is 14 residues long. Per germline, CDR1 SNHLY and CDR2 FYNNEI. V was shortened by 7 bases and J by 1 base, with 13 bases between the two germline ends. The CDR3 reads CASNIQGPNTEAFF. The CDR3 DNA follows: TGTGCCAGCAATATACAGGGCCCGAACACTGAAGCTTTCTTT.

CDR3 in amino acids: CASSIGTGGTDTQYF. The CDR3 DNA reads as TGTGCCAGTAGTATAGGGACAGGGGGCACAGATACGCAGTATTTT. V and J are TRBV19 and TRBJ2-3; 9 nucleotides agree with TRBD1. In germline, CDR1 is LNHDA, CDR2 SQIVND (reference sequence). The CDR3 contains 15 residues. V shed 1 base, J shed 1 base, and the junction held 0 bases outside the gene matches.

V usage is TRBV27 and J usage is TRBJ1-6; the match to TRBD1 covers 7 bases. Germline loops: CDR1 MNHEY, CDR2 SMNVEV (reference sequence). The V gene end was trimmed by 6 bases and the J gene end by 6 bases; junction bases not matched to a gene: 8. CDR3 length: 15 amino acids. As DNA, the CDR3 is TGTGCCAGCAGGACCCGACAGGGAATTAATTCACCCCTCCACTTT. It is translated as CASRTRQGINSPLHF.

This chain links TRBV6-5 with TRBJ1-4, with no clear D. The length of the CDR3 is 14 residues. Germline CDR1 and CDR2: MNHEY and SVGAGI. V lost 6 bases and J lost 5, with 13 bases in between. As DNA, the CDR3 is TGTGCCAGCAGACTCATGGGAGAGAATGAAAAACTGTTTTTT. Protein: CASRLMGENEKLFF.